These 14 T cell receptor beta chains originate from one sample sequenced in a study of T cells in Graves' hyperthyroidism and ophthalmopathy. The CDR3 regions of TCR beta were amplified from RNA transcripts. The HTBI primer set drove a first-round RT-PCR of the TCR CDR3. A single record per CDR3 protein comes from TCRdb applying MiXCR to the multiplex PCR reads. The table lists about 640,000 distinct CDR3 sequences, more than 20% of them singletons, with more than 30% in the top ten. The sequenced sample consisted of blood. The receptors derive from a man aged 25 to 40 with Graves' ophthalmopathy.

This clonotype was detected many times. The chain has TRBV6-1 and TRBJ1-5; D unresolved. The CDR3 is 13 residues long. Per germline, CDR1 MNHNS and CDR2 SASEGT. The V and J ends lost 6 bases and 1 base respectively, with 7 bases between them. The CDR3: CASSKGSNQPQHF. In DNA form, the CDR3 reads TGTGCCAGCAGCAAAGGCAGCAATCAGCCCCAGCATTTT.

This clonotype was observed at least ten times. The chain is built from TRBV20-1 and TRBJ1-1; the D is unclear. The germline gives CDR1 DFQATT, CDR2 SNEGSKA (reference sequence). This CDR3 has 14 amino acids. V lost 6 bases and J lost 2, with 16 bases in between. CDR3 loop: CSADNGPSNTEAFF. The CDR3 DNA follows: TGCAGTGCGGATAACGGCCCTTCTAACACTGAAGCTTTCTTT.

This clonotype was found many times. This chain uses TRBV13 with TRBJ2-3, with 7 bases that match TRBD1. Germline trimming cut 5 bases from V and 3 bases from J; bases unmatched to any gene: 8. Per the germline V gene, CDR1 is PRHDT and CDR2 is FYEKMQ (reference sequence). The CDR3 is 15 amino acids. DNA of the CDR3: TGTGCCAGCAGCCCCGACAGGGTGCGAACAGATACGCAGTATTTT. The encoded protein is CASSPDRVRTDTQYF.

Ten or more counts support this clonotype. The chain couples TRBV24-1 to TRBJ2-4; 12 bases agree with TRBD1. The V and J ends lost 7 bases and 1 base, in that order; junction bases with no gene match: 10. Germline CDR1 KGHDR, CDR2 SFDVKD. The CDR3 has 18 amino acids. The CDR3 reads CATSPGTGGAKAKNIQYF. CDR3 nucleotide sequence: TGTGCCACCAGCCCCGGGACAGGGGGCGCGAAGGCCAAAAACATTCAGTACTTC.

This clonotype was observed at least ten times. The chain links TRBV6-1 to TRBJ2-3; the D gene is possibly TRBD1 (5 bases). V was pared by 6 bases and J by 3 bases, with 16 bases between. CDR1 is MNHNS, CDR2 SASEGT, per germline. The CDR3 consists of 15 residues. The CDR3 sequence is CASSLVSAGTDTQYF. The CDR3 DNA reads TGTGCCAGCAGCCTCGTTTCGGCAGGGACAGATACGCAGTATTTT.

CDR3: CASSSHSGSSGNTIYF. CDR3 DNA: TGCGCCAGCAGCTCCCATTCGGGGAGCTCTGGAAACACCATATATTTT. The V gene is TRBV5-1, the J gene TRBJ1-3, with no clear D. V was trimmed by 3 bases and J by 0 bases, leaving 13 bases between them. The germline V gene encodes CDR1 SGHRS and CDR2 YFSETQ. This CDR3 has 16 residues.

At least ten counts were recorded for this clonotype. CDR3 loop: CASSAGSSKDEQYF. CDR3 sequence (DNA): TGTGCCAGCAGCGCAGGGAGTTCGAAAGACGAGCAGTACTTC. The V and J genes are TRBV28 and TRBJ2-7; the D call may be TRBD1 or TRBD2 (5 bases each). The CDR3 contains 14 residues. The V gene lost 6 bases and the J gene lost 5 bases, with 17 bases spanning the gap. Germline V CDR1 and CDR2: MDHEN, SYDVKM.

The chain carries TRBV5-1 and TRBJ1-1; tentative D call: TRBD1 (6 bases). The CDR3 has 16 amino acids. Per germline, CDR1 SGHRS and CDR2 YFSETQ. The V and J ends lost 1 base and 0 bases respectively, with 13 bases between them. The CDR3 DNA follows: TGCGCCAGCAGCTTGATCGGGGGGCCGTTGAACACTGAAGCTTTCTTT. It yields the protein CASSLIGGPLNTEAFF. The full variable domain, in which reference TRBV5-1 and TRBJ1-1 provide the parts outside the CDR3, is KAGVTQTPRYLIKTRGQQVTLSCSPISGHRSVSWYQQTPGQGLQFLFEYFSETQRNKGNFPGRFSGRQFSNSRSEMNVSTLELGDSALYLCASSLIGGPLNTEAFFGQGTRLTVV.

In its sample, this clonotype was seen a few times. The rearrangement uses TRBV12-3 or TRBV12-4 and TRBJ1-6; no reliable D call. Trimming shortened V by 6 bases and J by 7 bases, and 4 bases separated the two germline ends. CDR3 length: 11 amino acids. CDR3 sequence reads: CASRKNSPLHF. CDR3 DNA sequence: TGTGCCAGCAGGAAAAATTCACCCCTCCACTTT.

In its sample, this clonotype was seen a few times. The chain uses TRBV29-1 and TRBJ1-1, with 12 bases matching TRBD1. There are 12 residues in the CDR3. V dropped 5 bases and J dropped 10; count of bases not matched to a gene: 5. CDR1 SQVTM and CDR2 ANQGSEA come from the germline V gene. CDR3 sequence reads: CSVWGQGARAFF. CDR3 in DNA: TGCAGCGTTTGGGGACAGGGGGCTAGAGCTTTCTTT. The full variable domain, rest sourced from reference TRBV29-1 and TRBJ1-1, is SAVISQKPSRDICQRGTSLTIQCQVDSQVTMMFWYRQQPGQSLTLIATANQGSEATYESGFVIDKFPISRPNLTFSTLTVSNMSPEDSSIYLCSVWGQGARAFFGQGTRLTVV.

This clonotype was counted a few times. The J gene is TRBJ2-7, the V gene TRBV11-2; the D gene is possibly TRBD2 (5 bases). This CDR3 has 15 residues. The V gene lost 4 bases and the J gene lost 3 bases, with 16 bases spanning the gap. Germline V CDR1 and CDR2: SGHAT, FQNNGV. This CDR3 is CASSSDLKLDYEQYF. Written as DNA, the CDR3 is TGTGCCAGCAGCTCAGATCTAAAACTAGACTACGAGCAGTACTTC.

The chain couples TRBV2 to TRBJ2-5; D may be TRBD2 (5 bases). The length of the CDR3 is 14 residues. Per the germline V gene, CDR1 is SNHLY and CDR2 is FYNNEI. Trimming cost V 5 bases and J 7 bases, with 17 bases left between them. CDR3: CASSKGDSAWTQYF. CDR3 coding DNA: TGTGCCAGCAGTAAGGGAGACTCCGCCTGGACCCAGTACTTC. The full variable domain, completed using reference TRBV2 and TRBJ2-5, is EPEVTQTPSHQVTQMGQEVILRCVPISNHLYFYWYRQILGQKVEFLVSFYNNEISEKSEIFDDQFSVERPDGSNFTLKIRSTKLEDSAMYFCASSKGDSAWTQYFGPGTRLLVL.

This clonotype has only a few counts. This chain links TRBV6-1 with TRBJ2-3, with TRBD2 matching over 8 bases. Germline V gene data show CDR1 as MNHNS and CDR2 as SASEGT. The ends lost 7 bases at V and 0 bases at J; junction bases unmatched: 6. This CDR3 has 15 residues. The CDR3 region is CASISLAGSTDTQYF. CDR3 DNA sequence: TGTGCCAGCATCTCCCTAGCGGGTAGCACAGATACGCAGTATTTT.

This clonotype showed up many times. The CDR3 nucleotides are TGTGCCAGCAGCTTAGCGTGGAGGGGGCGCCCGGGCAGGACCCAGTACTTC. Protein: CASSLAWRGRPGRTQYF. The chain couples TRBV7-8 to TRBJ2-5; weak D call: TRBD1 (7 bases). This CDR3 region has 17 residues. In germline, CDR1 is SGHVS, CDR2 FQNEAQ. V was trimmed by 0 bases and J by 7 bases, leaving 21 bases between them.